One and the same sample provided the 14 T cell receptor beta chains below, sequenced in a study of Graves' ophthalmopathy and Graves' hyperthyroidism. The study amplified TCR beta CDR3 regions using RNA transcripts. HTBI-primed RT-PCR formed the first round, and a multiplex PCR formed the second. In TCRdb, the multiplex PCR reads were re-called with MiXCR into one record per CDR3 protein. The table has around 600,000 distinct CDR3 sequences, about two fifths seen once. Sequencing was carried out using peripheral blood. The receptor set was obtained from an adult man with Graves' ophthalmopathy.

This clonotype was observed a few times. V gene TRBV6-2 or TRBV6-3 combines with J gene TRBJ1-4; 7 nucleotides line up with TRBD1. The ends lost 6 bases at V and 5 bases at J; junction bases unmatched: 6. The length of the CDR3 is 14 residues. The germline V gene has CDR1 MNHEY and CDR2 SVGEGT. CDR3 nucleotides: TGTGCCAGCAGGAGACTACAGGGGAATGAAAAACTGTTTTTT. It codes for CASRRLQGNEKLFF.

The chain has TRBV7-9 and TRBJ2-1; D is possibly TRBD1 (6 bases). V lost 0 bases and J 0 bases, leaving 9 bases between the germline ends. The V gene's germline CDR1 is SEHNR and CDR2 FQNEAQ (reference sequence). This CDR3 region has 16 residues. CDR3 DNA: TGTGCCAGCAGCTTAGCGGGGGCTAGCTCCTACAATGAGCAGTTCTTC. Its protein product is CASSLAGASSYNEQFF.

Regarding this clonotype: A clone one base away is much larger, so this may be a read error. This chain joins TRBV5-1 and TRBJ1-2, with no clear D. Trimming stripped 4 bases from V and 1 base from J, with 8 bases between. Germline V gene data show CDR1 as SGHRS and CDR2 as YFSETQ. This CDR3 comprises 13 residues. The CDR3 DNA follows: TGCGCCAGCAGCGCGGGGAGTAACTATGGCTACACCTTC. Encoded protein: CASSAGSNYGYTF.

The gene calls are TRBV5-1 and TRBJ2-2; D may be TRBD2 (7 bases). V was trimmed by 2 bases and J by 2 bases, leaving 13 bases between them. The CDR3 runs 16 residues. CDR1 is SGHRS, CDR2 YFSETQ, per germline. The CDR3 is CASSFGGGGNTGELFF. DNA for the CDR3: TGCGCCAGCAGCTTTGGGGGGGGCGGAAACACCGGGGAGCTGTTTTTT. Based on the CDR3 plus reference TRBV5-1 and TRBJ2-2, the full variable domain is KAGVTQTPRYLIKTRGQQVTLSCSPISGHRSVSWYQQTPGQGLQFLFEYFSETQRNKGNFPGRFSGRQFSNSRSEMNVSTLELGDSALYLCASSFGGGGNTGELFFGEGSRLTVL.

This clonotype was seen only a few times. CDR3 protein: CASSLAGREASYEQYF. In nucleotides, the CDR3 is TGCGCCAGCAGCTTGGCCGGTCGGGAGGCTTCCTACGAGCAGTACTTC. The chain combines TRBV5-1 with TRBJ2-7, with 7 positions matching TRBD2. Trimming took 0 bases from V and 1 from J; bases not matched to a gene: 7. The CDR3 contains 16 residues. Per the germline V gene, CDR1 is SGHRS and CDR2 is YFSETQ.

This clonotype was observed a few times. The junction differs from germline at one of its ends, possibly a read error. The chain uses TRBV10-3 and TRBJ1-1; D uncertain. The CDR3 covers 15 residues. The germline V gene has CDR1 ENHRY and CDR2 SYGVKD. The chain's CDR3 is CASSERVTKFHEAFF. The CDR3 DNA sequence: TGTGCCAGCAGTGAACGGGTGACAAAATTTCATGAAGCTTTCTTT.

A note on this clonotype: One junction end does not reproduce the germline sequence, and a read error may be involved. The chain couples TRBV5-1 to TRBJ1-1, with D possibly TRBD1 on 5 matching bases. Germline V gene sequence: CDR1 SGHRS, CDR2 YFSETQ. This CDR3 has 12 amino acids. CDR3 in amino acids: CASWDGNTGAFF. The CDR3 nucleotides read TGCGCCAGCTGGGACGGGAACACTGGAGCTTTCTTT.

This clonotype was seen a handful of times. The chain joins TRBV5-1 to TRBJ2-7; tentatively, D is TRBD1 (7 bases). This CDR3 spans 15 amino acids. Germline CDR1 and CDR2: SGHRS and YFSETQ. The V end lost 4 bases, the J end lost 2 bases, and 16 bases lay between the germline ends. This CDR3 is CASSPQGGLTYEQYF. Written as DNA, the CDR3 is TGCGCCAGCAGCCCCCAGGGGGGCCTAACCTACGAGCAGTACTTC.

At least ten counts were recorded for this clonotype. V usage is TRBV25-1 and J usage is TRBJ2-3, with 7 bases fitting TRBD2. The CDR3 loop spans 13 amino acids. Unmatched junction bases numbered 4, after V lost 8 bases and J lost 2 bases. The germline V gene encodes CDR1 MGHDK and CDR2 SYGVNS. This CDR3 reads CASSAGNTDTQYF. CDR3 sequence (DNA): TGTGCCAGCTCAGCGGGGAACACAGATACGCAGTATTTT.

The gene calls are TRBV20-1 and TRBJ2-5; 7 positions agree with TRBD2. V gave up 8 bases and J gave up 2 bases; unmatched junction bases: 2. The CDR3 runs to 11 residues. Germline CDR1 and CDR2: DFQATT and SNEGSKA (reference sequence). For the CDR3, the DNA is TGCAGTAGAGCGGGACAAGAGACCCAGTACTTC. Its translation: CSRAGQETQYF.

The sample holds many counts of this clonotype. The rearrangement uses TRBV7-9 and TRBJ1-1; D may be TRBD1 (5 bases). V was shortened by 7 bases and J by 3 bases, with 15 bases between the two germline ends. CDR1 and CDR2 (germline): SEHNR, FQNEAQ (reference sequence). There are 14 residues in the CDR3. The DNA of the CDR3 is TGTGCCAGCATCCCCGGGGCCGAAGACACTGAAGCTTTCTTT. It specifies CASIPGAEDTEAFF.

This clonotype appeared many times. This chain joins TRBV19 and TRBJ1-1; tentatively, D is TRBD1 (5 bases). Germline lookup yields CDR1 LNHDA and CDR2 SQIVND (reference sequence). The CDR3 covers 14 residues. V was shortened by 6 bases and J by 0 bases, with 11 bases between the two germline ends. CDR3 nucleotide sequence: TGTGCCAGTAGACCACAGGCCATGAACACTGAAGCTTTCTTT. Its protein product is CASRPQAMNTEAFF.

This clonotype has ten or more counts. V and J are TRBV6-5 and TRBJ1-2; D is ambiguous. Looked up from germline, CDR1 is MNHEY and CDR2 is SVGAGI. This CDR3 has 12 amino acids. V lost 5 bases, J lost 11 bases, and 15 bases lay in between. The CDR3 protein is CASSEAYIGYTF. The CDR3 DNA reads as TGTGCCAGCAGTGAGGCGTACATTGGTTACACCTTC.

Many counts were recorded for this clonotype. The chain employs TRBV25-1 and TRBJ1-1; no clear D gene. Trimming cost V 3 bases and J 2 bases, with 7 bases left between them. This CDR3 has 13 residues. From germline, CDR1 is MGHDK and CDR2 SYGVNS. The CDR3 DNA reads TGTGCCAGCAGTGAGATAAGCAACACTGAAGCTTTCTTT. Translating gives CASSEISNTEAFF.